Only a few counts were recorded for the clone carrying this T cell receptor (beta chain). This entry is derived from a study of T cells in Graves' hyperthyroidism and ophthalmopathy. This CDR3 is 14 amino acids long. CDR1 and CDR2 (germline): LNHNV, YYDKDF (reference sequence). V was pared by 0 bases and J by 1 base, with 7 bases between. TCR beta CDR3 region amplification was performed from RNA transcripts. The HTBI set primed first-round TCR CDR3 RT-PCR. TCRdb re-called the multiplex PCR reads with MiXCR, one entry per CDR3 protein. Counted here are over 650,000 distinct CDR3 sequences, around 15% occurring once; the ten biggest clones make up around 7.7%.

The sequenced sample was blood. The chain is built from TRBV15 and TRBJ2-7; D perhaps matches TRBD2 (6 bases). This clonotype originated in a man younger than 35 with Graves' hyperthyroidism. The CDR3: CATSREEGSYEQYF. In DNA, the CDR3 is TGTGCCACCAGCAGAGAGGAGGGATCCTACGAGCAGTACTTC.